Listed here are 7 T cell receptor delta chains from one sample, sequenced in a study of γδ T cells in repeated Plasmodium falciparum infection. Flow sorting of PBMC yielded separate Vgamma9/Vdelta2+ and Vdelta2-negative gammadelta T cell populations for bulk repertoire analysis. TCRdb re-identified clones in the multiplex PCR reads via CATT. The repertoire holds 70,000 to 95,000 delta-chain clones, 1.4% to 1.5% seen once, with around 8.5% in the top ten. Sequencing input: gamma-delta T cells from blood. Receptors were obtained from a pool of human donors (malaria-infected and uninfected, not separated).

In the case of this clone: The protein TCRdb gives is from a much larger clone and does not agree with this DNA's translation at residue 18, likely a read error; the protein shown here comes from the DNA. The V gene corresponds to TRDV2; no J gene was called; TRDD3 is taken as the D call from the table, unchecked against the DNA. Germline CDR1 is GEAIGNYY and CDR2 is EKD. This CDR3 spans 20 amino acids. The CDR3 nucleotides are TGTGCCTGTGACACTCTTACTGGGGGACCTAGCTCCTGGGACACCCGACAGGTGTTTTTC. Amino acids: CACDTLTGGPSSWDTRQVFF.

This clone was counted between two and nine times. TCRdb's protein for this DNA is that of a much larger clone and differs from the translation at residue 16, likely a read error; the protein shown is the DNA translation. The J gene is TRDJ1, the V gene TRDV1, with D perhaps matching TRDD3 (7 bases). TCRdb gives no J gene; it was assigned here by matching the DNA to germline. V lost 0 bases and J 6 bases, leaving 32 bases between the germline ends. The CDR3 has 21 residues. Germline V gene data show CDR1 as TSWWSYY and CDR2 as QGS. The CDR3 DNA reads TGTGCTCTTGGGGAACTACTCCTACGTGGCTCTGGGGGCCTCTCCCTCCATAAACTCATCTTT. It encodes CALGELLLRGSGGLSLHKLIF.

This clone was seen repeatedly, ten times or more. TCRdb's entry gives the protein of a much larger clone, which mismatches this DNA's translation at residue 4, likely from a read error; the protein reported here is translated from the DNA. The DNA of the CDR3 is TGTGCCTGTGGCACTGGGGGATTCGGGAGCTCCTGGGACACCCGACAGATGTTTTTC. This codes for CACGTGGFGSSWDTRQMFF. The V call is TRDV2, the J call TRDJ3, with TRDD3 matching 10 bases. V lost 5 bases to trimming and J lost 0 bases; unmatched junction nucleotides: 9. Germline V CDR1 and CDR2: GEAIGNYY, EKD. The CDR3 covers 19 residues.

For this clone: The TCRdb protein comes from a much larger clone and disagrees with this DNA's translation at residue 5, likely due to a read error; the protein given here is derived from the DNA. CDR3 in DNA: TGTGCCTGTGACGCCCGCCTGGGGGCCTACTCCTGGGACACCCGACAGATGTTTTTC. As protein: CACDARLGAYSWDTRQMFF. J is TRDJ3 and V is TRDV2, with TRDD3 matching over 7 bases. In the absence of a J gene in TCRdb, the DNA was matched to germline to assign it here. The CDR3 sequence is 19 residues long. V lost 3 bases and J lost 0; bases outside the gene matches: 10. Looked up from germline, CDR1 is GEAIGNYY and CDR2 is EKD.

This clone was seen more than once but under ten times. TCRdb's entry gives the protein of a much larger clone, which mismatches this DNA's translation at residue 16, likely from a read error; the protein reported here is translated from the DNA. The gene calls are TRDV2 and TRDJ2; 7 nucleotides agree with TRDD3. Here the J gene came from matching the DNA to germline, since TCRdb omits it. CDR3 length equals 19 residues. Germline assignment: CDR1 GEAIGNYY and CDR2 EKD. CDR3 in amino acids: CACDPLSGDNPALTARLFF. For the CDR3, the DNA is TGTGCCTGTGACCCTCTAAGTGGGGATAACCCCGCTTTGACAGCACGACTCTTCTTT.

This clone was picked up a small number of times. The chain joins TRAV29/DV5 to TRDJ1; no clear D gene. The J gene was not available in TCRdb and was assigned here by matching the DNA to germline segments. CDR1 is NSMFDY, CDR2 ISSIKDK, per germline. Trimming took 0 bases from V and 0 from J, leaving 9 bases between them. This CDR3 comprises 14 residues. CDR3 amino acids: CAASGRGYTDKLIF. CDR3 coding DNA: TGTGCAGCAAGCGGACGGGGTTACACCGATAAACTCATCTTT.

The table lists this clone with a few counts. The protein held in TCRdb is that of a much larger clone and does not match this DNA's translation at residue 5, likely because of a read error; the protein shown is translated from the DNA. This CDR3 reads CALGGRGFSGTDKLIF. CDR3 nucleotide sequence: TGTGCTCTTGGGGGACGGGGCTTCTCGGGGACCGATAAACTCATCTTT. The chain is built from TRDV1 and TRDJ1; D gene unclear. Trimming removed 4 bases at V and 2 bases at J, with 17 bases between. Germline V CDR1 and CDR2: TSWWSYY, QGS. The CDR3 sequence is 16 residues long.